One sample yielded the 3 T cell receptor beta chains listed below, sequenced in a study of CD8 T cells in Susac syndrome. Reverse transcription of 0.5 to 1 ug RNA was performed with random hexamers. TCRdb processed the immunoSEQ multiplex PCR reads anew with MiXCR; each CDR3 protein has one entry. The sample includes 100,000 to 150,000 distinct CDR3 sequences, more than 90% seen only once; the top ten take around 0.21%. What was sequenced was CD8+ T cells from PBMCs. The receptors shown here come from a human donor with Susac syndrome.

The rearrangement joins TRBV4-3 to TRBJ2-2, with D perhaps given as TRBD1 or TRBD2 (5 bases each). V was pared by 0 bases and J by 1 base, with 12 bases between. The CDR3 is made up of 17 amino acids. The germline CDR1 and CDR2 sequences are LGHNA and YSLEER. CDR3 loop: CASSQDRGTQNTGELFF. CDR3 coding DNA: TGCGCCAGCAGCCAAGATCGGGGCACCCAGAACACCGGGGAGCTGTTTTTT.

The chain joins TRBV20-1 to TRBJ2-3; the D is unclear. V was shortened by 6 bases and J by 3 bases, with 16 bases between the two germline ends. Looked up from germline, CDR1 is DFQATT and CDR2 is SNEGSKA (reference sequence). The CDR3 has 14 amino acids. The CDR3 region has the DNA TGCAGTGCCCCTGGTAGTCCCAGTACAGATACGCAGTATTTT. Translated, it gives CSAPGSPSTDTQYF.

A single count supports this clonotype. The chain carries TRBV13 and TRBJ1-2, with D uncertain. This CDR3 is 14 amino acids long. V shed 2 bases and J shed 3 bases, with 10 bases lying between them. Germline values: CDR1 PRHDT, CDR2 FYEKMQ (reference sequence). The CDR3 DNA reads as TGTGCCAGCAGCTTAAGGGAATTCGACTATGGCTACACCTTC. Its protein is CASSLREFDYGYTF.